These 3 T cell receptor beta chains share one sample of origin, sequenced in a study of liver allograft versus peripheral blood T cells. The wider study: Transplanted livers held T cell receptor repertoires, and these were compared with repertoires in recipients' peripheral blood.

TCRdb re-called the reads with MiXCR, one entry per CDR3 protein. Of some 15,000 distinct CDR3 sequences in the sample, around 30% were seen once. These receptors came from a human patient who had a liver transplant. Some T cells may originate from the graft donor.

J is TRBJ1-5 and V is TRBV18; 9 nucleotides match TRBD1. From germline, CDR1 is KGHSH and CDR2 LQKENI. J gave up 6 bases and V 5 bases, and 5 bases lay outside the gene matches. The CDR3 runs to 14 residues. CDR3 DNA sequence: TGTGCCAGCTCAGGGACAGGGCAAGGTCAGCCCCAGCATTTT. Translated: CASSGTGQGQPQHF.

This clonotype was counted only a few times. This chain uses TRBV28 with TRBJ1-1; no clear D. V was shortened by 7 bases and J by 5 bases, with 20 bases between the two germline ends. The germline CDR1 and CDR2 sequences are MDHEN and SYDVKM. This CDR3 spans 15 amino acids. The CDR3 DNA is TGTGCCAGCACCCTGGGCCTCTTGGTGGGGACTGAAGCTTTCTTT. The encoded protein is CASTLGLLVGTEAFF.

Remarks on this clonotype: A single base separates this from a much larger clone, so it may be a read error. This chain uses TRBV6-6 with TRBJ1-6; 11 bases fit TRBD1. The CDR3 is 14 residues long. Germline V gene data show CDR1 as MNHNY and CDR2 as SVGAGI (reference sequence). In DNA form, the CDR3 reads TGTGTCAGCGGCCGGGACAGGGGGAATTCACCCCTCCACTTT. Translated, it gives CVSGRDRGNSPLHF.